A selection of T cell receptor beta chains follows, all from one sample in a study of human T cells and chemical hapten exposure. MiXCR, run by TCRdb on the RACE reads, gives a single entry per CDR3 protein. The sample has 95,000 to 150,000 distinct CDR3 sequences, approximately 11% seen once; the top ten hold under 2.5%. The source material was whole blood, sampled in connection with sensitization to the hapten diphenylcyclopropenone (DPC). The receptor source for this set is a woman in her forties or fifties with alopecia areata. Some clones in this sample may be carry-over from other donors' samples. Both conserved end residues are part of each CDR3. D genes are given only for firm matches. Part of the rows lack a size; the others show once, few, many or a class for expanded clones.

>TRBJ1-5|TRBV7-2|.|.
CASSLFNQPQHF
TGTGCCAGCAGCTTATTCAATCAGCCCCAGCATTTT
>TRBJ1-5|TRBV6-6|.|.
CASSAFWGDQPQHF
TGTGCCAGCAGCGCGTTCTGGGGGGATCAGCCCCAGCATTTT
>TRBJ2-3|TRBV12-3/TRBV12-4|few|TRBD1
CASKLGTGGDTQYF
TGTGCCAGCAAGCTCGGGACAGGGGGTGATACGCAGTATTTT
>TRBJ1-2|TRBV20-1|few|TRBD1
CSARDTRDRVTDGYTF
TGCAGTGCTAGAGATACACGGGACAGGGTGACGGATGGCTACACCTTC
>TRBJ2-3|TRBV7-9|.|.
CASSDGGGTQYF
TGTGCCAGCAGCGATGGGGGAGGTACGCAGTATTTT
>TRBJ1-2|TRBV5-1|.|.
CASSFEYANYGYTF
TGCGCCAGCAGCTTTGAGTATGCCAACTATGGCTACACCTTC
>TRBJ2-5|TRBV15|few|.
CATSAKGRVQETQYF
TGTGCCACCAGCGCTAAGGGCAGGGTCCAAGAGACCCAGTACTTC
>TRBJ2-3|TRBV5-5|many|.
CASSLAAGGSTDTQYF
TGTGCCAGCAGCTTGGCGGCAGGCGGGAGCACAGATACGCAGTATTTT
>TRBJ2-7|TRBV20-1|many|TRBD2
CSARDRASGRSEQYF
TGCAGTGCTAGAGATAGGGCTAGCGGGAGAAGCGAGCAGTACTTC
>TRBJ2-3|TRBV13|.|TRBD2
CASSPQRGEASDTQYF
TGTGCCAGCAGCCCCCAGCGGGGGGAGGCTTCGGATACGCAGTATTTT
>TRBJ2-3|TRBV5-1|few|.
CASSPTGAGTDTQYF
TGCGCCAGCAGCCCGACCGGGGCTGGCACAGATACGCAGTATTTT
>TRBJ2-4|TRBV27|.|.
CASSSLGLAKNIQYF
TGTGCCAGCAGTTCGCTCGGGTTAGCCAAAAACATTCAGTACTTC
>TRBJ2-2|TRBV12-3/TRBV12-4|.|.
CASSPQGWELFF
TGTGCCAGCAGCCCCCAGGGTTGGGAGCTGTTTTTT
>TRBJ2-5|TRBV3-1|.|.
CASSQQPGGGETQYF
TGTGCCAGCAGCCAACAACCCGGTGGAGGGGAGACCCAGTACTTC
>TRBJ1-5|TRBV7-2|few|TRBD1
CASSFLDRGVQPQHF
TGTGCCAGCAGCTTCCTGGACAGGGGGGTTCAGCCCCAGCATTTT
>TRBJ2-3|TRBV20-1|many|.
CSASARDPRDTQYF
TGCAGTGCTTCAGCCCGGGACCCGAGGGATACGCAGTATTTT
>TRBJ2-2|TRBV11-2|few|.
CASSLDSTAGELFF
TGTGCCAGCAGCTTAGACAGCACGGCCGGGGAGCTGTTTTTT
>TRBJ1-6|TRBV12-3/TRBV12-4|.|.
CASSLGTPSPLHF
TGTGCCAGCAGTTTGGGGACACCTTCCCCCCTCCACTTT
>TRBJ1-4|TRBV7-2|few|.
CASSIAADEKLFF
TGTGCCAGCAGCATCGCCGCTGATGAAAAACTGTTTTTT
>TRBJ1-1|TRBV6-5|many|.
CASSYSGAEAFF
TGTGCCAGCAGTTACTCAGGGGCTGAAGCTTTCTTT
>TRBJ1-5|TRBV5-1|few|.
CASSLDPSKSQPQHF
TGCGCCAGCAGCTTGGACCCCTCAAAGTCCCAGCCCCAGCATTTT
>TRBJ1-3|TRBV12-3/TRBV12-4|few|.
CASSLGGMGNTIYF
TGTGCCAGCAGTTTGGGGGGCATGGGAAACACCATATATTTT
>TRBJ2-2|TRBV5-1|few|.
CAILGTQESGELFF
TGCGCCATCCTTGGGACCCAAGAGTCCGGGGAGCTGTTTTTT
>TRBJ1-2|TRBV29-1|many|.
CSVGQGNGYTF
TGCAGCGTTGGGCAGGGTAATGGCTACACCTTC
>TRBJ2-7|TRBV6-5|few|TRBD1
CASSWDGTGESYEQYF
TGTGCCAGCAGTTGGGACGGGACAGGGGAATCCTACGAGCAGTACTTC
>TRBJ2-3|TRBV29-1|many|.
CSVAEGAGDTQYF
TGCAGCGTTGCCGAAGGGGCAGGAGATACGCAGTATTTT
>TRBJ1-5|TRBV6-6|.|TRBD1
CASTDRDNQPQHF
TGTGCCAGCACCGACAGGGACAATCAGCCCCAGCATTTT